Below, 7 T cell receptor beta chains from the same sample are listed, as sequenced in a study of T cell repertoires in cytomegalovirus infection. TCRdb re-analysed the reads in MiXCR, keeping a single row per CDR3 protein. The data hold fewer than 700,000 distinct CDR3 sequences, with approximately 24% observed a single time. Sequenced sample: CD8+ T cells from PBMCs. These receptors were collected from a human donor in good health (CMV status not recorded). Some clones in this sample may be carry-over from other donors' samples.

This clonotype was observed a handful of times. The chain employs TRBV7-9 and TRBJ2-7; TRBD1 matches 7 bases. Trimming cost V 5 bases and J 0 bases; bases outside gene matches: 7. The CDR3 runs 15 residues. CDR1 and CDR2 (germline): SEHNR, FQNEAQ (reference sequence). The CDR3 region has the DNA TGTGCCAGCAGCCCGGGACAGTGGAGCTCCTACGAGCAGTACGTC. It is translated as CASSPGQWSSYEQYV.

V and J are TRBV6-1 and TRBJ1-1; 7 bases align to TRBD1. CDR1 is MNHNS, CDR2 SASEGT, per germline. The V segment lost 2 bases and the J segment 8 bases; nucleotides outside the gene matches: 2. The CDR3 loop spans 12 amino acids. CDR3 loop: CASSERTGEAFF. The CDR3, as DNA: TGTGCCAGCAGTGAAAGGACAGGCGAAGCTTTCTTT.

This clonotype came up a few times. The chain is built from TRBV6-6 and TRBJ1-1; no clear D gene. This CDR3 is built from 17 residues. V was trimmed by 4 bases and J by 1 base, leaving 19 bases between them. The germline V gene encodes CDR1 MNHNY and CDR2 SVGAGI (reference sequence). This CDR3 reads CASSSPMETNENTEAFF. The CDR3 nucleotides are TGTGCCAGCAGTTCCCCAATGGAGACGAACGAGAACACTGAAGCTTTCTTT.

This clonotype was seen only once. The genes are TRBV7-9 and TRBJ1-1, with 7 nucleotides matching TRBD1. The ends lost 7 bases at V and 6 bases at J; junction bases unmatched: 17. The V gene's germline CDR1 is SEHNR and CDR2 FQNEAQ (reference sequence). The CDR3 extends over 16 amino acids. CDR3 loop: CASTIRAPIDRAEAFF. The DNA of the CDR3 is TGTGCCAGCACTATAAGGGCCCCTATTGACAGGGCTGAAGCTTTCTTT.

This clonotype was found a few times. The V gene is TRBV27, the J gene TRBJ2-7; D possibly corresponds to TRBD2 (6 bases). The ends were cut back, 6 bases at V and 4 bases at J, with 10 bases in the middle. CDR3 size: 12 residues. Germline V gene lookup returns CDR1 MNHEY and CDR2 SMNVEV (reference sequence). The CDR3 DNA reads as TGTGCCAGCAGGCGGGGATTGTACGAGCAGTACTTC. Its translation is CASRRGLYEQYF.

The rearrangement joins TRBV7-2 to TRBJ2-1, with 14 bases lining up with TRBD2. Trimming removed 5 bases from V and 1 base from J; junction bases left unmatched: 7. Germline CDR1 is SGHTA and CDR2 is FQGNSA. The CDR3 spans 18 residues. This CDR3 is CASSTPTSGGASYNEQFF. The CDR3 DNA is TGTGCCAGCAGCACTCCGACTAGCGGGGGGGCATCCTACAATGAGCAGTTCTTC.

The genes are TRBV7-9 and TRBJ1-2, with 7 bases lining up with TRBD1. CDR1 SEHNR and CDR2 FQNEAQ come from the germline V gene (reference sequence). The J segment lost 6 bases and the V segment lost 5 bases, leaving 6 bases of the junction unmatched. The CDR3 covers 13 residues. CDR3 sequence reads: CASSAGTAHGYTF. The CDR3 DNA reads as TGTGCCAGCAGCGCAGGGACAGCACATGGCTACACCTTC. Filled out from reference TRBV7-9 and TRBJ1-2, the complete variable domain reads DTGVSQNPRHKITKRGQNVTFRCDPISEHNRLYWYRQTLGQGPEFLTYFQNEAQLEKSRLLSDRFSAERPKGSFSTLEIQRTEQGDSAMYLCASSAGTAHGYTFGSGTRLTVV.